This T cell receptor beta chain is drawn from a study of T cell responses to AZD1222 COVID-19 vaccine. Measured with immunoSEQ multiplex PCR; TCRdb has only the in-frame clones, and not every one. The sample lists fewer than 110,000 clones; around nine tenths were seen once. This clone has just one count. The origin of this receptor is an adult in good health. The sample here was peripheral blood, taken on day 0 of AZD1222 vaccination.

In DNA form, the CDR3 reads TGCGCCAGCATGGGGACCTACGAGCAGTACTTC. It is translated as CASMGTYEQYF. The rearrangement uses TRBV5-1 and TRBJ2-7; no firm D call. Germline V CDR1 and CDR2: SGHRS, YFSETQ. This CDR3 is 11 amino acids long. V was clipped by 6 bases and J by 2 bases, with 6 bases between them.